The following is a T cell receptor beta chain sequence with its context. Libraries were prepared by immunoSEQ multiplex PCR; TCRdb keeps only in-frame clonotypes and omits some of them. Counted here are a few hundred thousand clones, about 86% occurring once; the ten biggest clones make up more than 3%. The sample comes from a study of blood T cell repertoires in COVID-19. Study as a whole: Samples came from the United States, Italy and Spain, spanning acute and convalescent COVID-19. T cells, B-cell-depleted T cells, or PBMCs provided the cDNA or gDNA that served as material.

Those enrolled, adults aged about 18 to 89 years, came from 20 to 25 US areas. Donors were grouped by their self-reported clinical history. The sequenced sample was PBMCs or T cells enriched from blood (not recorded which). This clonotype was sampled from a man aged 50-60 years who had recovered from COVID-19.

The CDR3 coding sequence is TGTGCCAGTAGTAAGCTTGGTCGGGAGGCCTATGGCTACACCTTC. Protein: CASSKLGREAYGYTF. This sequence joins TRBV19 and TRBJ1-2; D unresolved. V lost 4 bases and J lost 4, with 16 bases in between. CDR3 size: 15 residues. CDR1 is LNHDA and CDR2 is SQIVND in the germline V gene (reference sequence). Filled out from reference TRBV19 and TRBJ1-2, the complete variable domain reads DGGITQSPKYLFRKEGQNVTLSCEQNLNHDAMYWYRQDPGQGLRLIYYSQIVNDFQKGDIAEGYSVSREKKESFPLTVTSAQKNPTAFYLCASSKLGREAYGYTFGSGTRLTVV.